This is a list of T cell receptor beta chains from one sample in a study of cytomegalovirus exposure and HLA in healthy donors. Assay: immunoSEQ multiplex PCR; the TCRdb copy retains only in-frame clones and omits some. There are approximately 74,000 clones in the sample; about three quarters occur only once, and about 9.6% lies in the top ten. The sequencing sample was made of PBMCs. The receptors stem from a man in his forties in good health and CMV-seronegative. Both conserved end residues are part of each CDR3. The D gene is left open where the match is weak. Clone size is shown for a subset of rows, as once, few, many or a class of expanded clone.

>TRBD2|TRBJ2-2|NA|TRBV5-4
TGTGCCAGCAGGCGGACTAGCGGGGGAAACACCGGGGAGCTGTTTTTT
CASRRTSGGNTGELFF
>NA|TRBJ2-7|few|TRBV27
TGTGCCAGCAGTAGGTCGGGGAGTGGGTACGAGCAGTACTTC
CASSRSGSGYEQYF
>NA|TRBJ1-2|few|TRBV19
TGTGCCAGTAGTACAACAGGGAACCGGGGCTACACCTTC
CASSTTGNRGYTF
>NA|TRBJ1-1|few|TRBV9
TGTGCCAGCAGCGTGGTAGGAGACCTCCGGGCTGAAGCTTTCTTT
CASSVVGDLRAEAFF
>NA|TRBJ2-2|NA|TRBV11-3
TGTGCCAGCAGCCCCCCCTACACCGGGGAGCTGTTTTTT
CASSPPYTGELFF
>NA|TRBJ1-3|NA|TRBV5-1
TGCGCCAGCAGCTCGCCCGCGGGTAACGGAAACACCATATATTTT
CASSSPAGNGNTIYF
>NA|TRBJ2-3|once|TRBV5-4
TGTGCCAGCAGCTTGAGACAGAACACAGATACGCAGTATTTT
CASSLRQNTDTQYF
>NA|TRBJ2-2|NA|TRBV15
TGTGCCACCTCGGGAGCAGGGCAAACCGGGGAGCTGTTTTTT
CATSGAGQTGELFF
>NA|TRBJ1-5|NA|TRBV6-1
TGTGCCAGCAGACTTGACAGATTTCAGCCCCAGCATTTT
CASRLDRFQPQHF
>NA|TRBJ2-5|NA|TRBV14
TGTGCCAGCAGCCAGGGACTTGTCGGGGAGACCCAGTACTTC
CASSQGLVGETQYF
>TRBD2|TRBJ2-4|few|TRBV4-2
TGTGCCAGCAGCCAAGAAGCGGGAGGGCCAAACATTCAGTACTTC
CASSQEAGGPNIQYF
>TRBD1|TRBJ2-7|NA|TRBV7-2
TGTGCCAGCAGCTTGGGACAGTCGGGTCCTTACGAGCAGTACTTC
CASSLGQSGPYEQYF
>TRBD1|TRBJ2-7|few|TRBV6-5
TGTGCCAGCAGTTACGGGGGACAGGCCAACTACGAGCAGTACTTC
CASSYGGQANYEQYF
>TRBD2|TRBJ2-2|once|TRBV14
TGTGCCAGCAGACCTCGGGGGGATGGAACCGGGGAGCTGTTTTTT
CASRPRGDGTGELFF
>TRBD2|TRBJ2-7|once|TRBV6-5
TGTGCCAGCAGTAATCGGCGGGAGAGCTACGAGCAGTACTTC
CASSNRRESYEQYF
>NA|TRBJ1-4|NA|TRBV18
TGTGCCAGCTCACTGCAGGGGACTAATGAAAAACTGTTTTTT
CASSLQGTNEKLFF
>NA|TRBJ2-7|NA|TRBV28
TGTGCCAGCAGCCTAACCGGGGGTAGCTACGAGCAGTACTTC
CASSLTGGSYEQYF
>TRBD2|TRBJ2-7|NA|TRBV11-2
TGTGCCAGCAGCCTACGGGGGGACTACGAGCAGTACTTC
CASSLRGDYEQYF
>NA|TRBJ2-7|NA|TRBV5-6
TGTGCCAGCAGCTTGGGACAGAACTACGAGCAGTACTTC
CASSLGQNYEQYF
>NA|TRBJ1-1|NA|TRBV6-5
TGTGCCAGCAGTTACTCGGGGCCGGACACTGAAGCTTTCTTT
CASSYSGPDTEAFF
>NA|TRBJ2-3|once|TRBV11-2
TGTGCCAGCAGCCCCGAGCGGTCAACTAGCACAGATACGCAGTATTTT
CASSPERSTSTDTQYF
>NA|TRBJ1-5|NA|TRBV12-5
TGTGCTAGTGGTTTGGTTCGGCAGCCCCAGCATTTT
CASGLVRQPQHF
>NA|TRBJ1-3|NA|TRBV6-5
TGTGCCAGCAGTTACGGGCAGAGCTCTGGAAACACCATATATTTT
CASSYGQSSGNTIYF
>TRBD1|TRBJ1-5|few|TRBV5-4
TGTGCCAGCAGCCGTGGACAGGATCAGCCCCAGCATTTT
CASSRGQDQPQHF
>NA|TRBJ2-4|few|TRBV5-1
TGCGCCAGCAGCTTTTCGGGGGAGATTCAGTACTTC
CASSFSGEIQYF
>NA|TRBJ1-1|NA|TRBV27
TGTGCCAGCAGATTTACGGGGACTGTCATGAACACTGAAGCTTTCTTT
CASRFTGTVMNTEAFF
>NA|TRBJ1-3|NA|TRBV10-3
TGTGCCATCAGTGAGTTGGGACACCTCAGCCTCTCTGGAAACACCATATATTTT
CAISELGHLSLSGNTIYF
>TRBD2|TRBJ2-3|NA|TRBV7-8
TGTGCCAGCAGCTTAGCGCGGAGCGGGGGGATCGCAGATACGCAGTATTTT
CASSLARSGGIADTQYF
>TRBD2|TRBJ2-7|NA|TRBV29-1
TGCAGCGTTGAAGCCCAAGCGGGGACCCCCTACGAGCAGTACTTC
CSVEAQAGTPYEQYF
>TRBD2|TRBJ2-3|NA|TRBV5-4
TGTGCCAGCAGCTTGTGGGGTAGCGGGCCCGGGGGTACGCAGTATTTT
CASSLWGSGPGGTQYF
>NA|TRBJ2-7|NA|TRBV10-1
TGCGCCAGCAGTGAGATAGAGGGTTCCTACGAGCAGTACTTC
CASSEIEGSYEQYF
>TRBD2|TRBJ2-1|NA|TRBV13
TGTGCCAGCAGCCTACAGCTTGGACTAGCGGGAGACAATGAGCAGTTCTTC
CASSLQLGLAGDNEQFF
>NA|TRBJ2-4|few|TRBV4-1
TGCGCCAGCAGCCCGGTGGACGGGAGAGTGGCCAAAAACATTCAGTACTTC
CASSPVDGRVAKNIQYF
>NA|TRBJ1-5|NA|TRBV7-8
TGTGCCAGCAGCTTAGTGGCTCAGCCCCAGCATTTT
CASSLVAQPQHF
>TRBD1|TRBJ2-3|NA|TRBV10-1
TGCGCCAGCAGTGAATTCAGTGCCGGGACAGGGGGCTCTCGCACAGATACGCAGTATTTT
CASSEFSAGTGGSRTDTQYF
>NA|TRBJ2-1|NA|TRBV20-1
TGCAGTGTTGCAGCCGGGGTGGTGCAGTTCTTC
CSVAAGVVQFF
>NA|TRBJ2-7|NA|TRBV27
TGTGCCAAACTAGAGTCTTTGGATTTAACCTACGAGCAGTACTTC
CAKLESLDLTYEQYF
>NA|TRBJ2-6|NA|TRBV19
TGTGCCAGTAGTATTCCCAGCTCTGGGGCCAACGTCCTGACTTTC
CASSIPSSGANVLTF
>TRBD2|TRBJ2-7|NA|TRBV6-5
TGTGCCAGCAGCGTTAGCGGGAGTGTCAGCTACGAGCAGTACTTC
CASSVSGSVSYEQYF
>NA|TRBJ1-2|NA|TRBV18
TGTGCCAGCTCACCAAACTCAGGGGACTATGGCTACACCTTC
CASSPNSGDYGYTF
>NA|TRBJ1-4|few|TRBV6-6
TGTGCCAGCAGTTACTCGAACAATAATGAAAAACTGTTTTTT
CASSYSNNNEKLFF
>NA|TRBJ2-5|NA|TRBV7-2
TGTGCCAGCAGCTTTGTTTGGTATCGGGGGGCGCGGGAGACCCAGTACTTC
CASSFVWYRGARETQYF
>NA|TRBJ2-1|NA|TRBV20-1
TGCAGTGCAGAGACGACAGGGCAGTTCTTC
CSAETTGQFF
>TRBD1|TRBJ2-1|NA|TRBV7-9
TGTTCCAGCCCCATAGGAACAGGGGGTTCTTACAATGAGCAGTTCTTC
CSSPIGTGGSYNEQFF
>TRBD1|TRBJ2-5|NA|TRBV7-9
TGTGCCAGCAGCTTATGGTCGACAGGGGGCTGGGAGACCCAGTACTTC
CASSLWSTGGWETQYF
>TRBD1|TRBJ2-7|few|TRBV5-4
TGTGCCAGCAGCTTGGAGGGGGCAGTCGGCGAGCAGTACTTC
CASSLEGAVGEQYF
>NA|TRBJ1-2|NA|TRBV2
TGTGCCAGCAGTGAGGGGGCAGGGTCCGGGTATGGCTACACCTTC
CASSEGAGSGYGYTF
>TRBD1|TRBJ1-6|NA|TRBV19
TGTGCCAGTAGTATAACAGGGGCGAGCTCCTATAATTCACCCCTCCACTTT
CASSITGASSYNSPLHF
>NA|TRBJ1-1|NA|TRBV7-9
TGTGCCAGCAGCTTAGGACTCCCCAACCCTGAAGCTTTCTTT
CASSLGLPNPEAFF
>NA|TRBJ2-2|NA|TRBV4-1
TGCGCCAGCAGCCAATTCGGGGGAGGGGGCACCGGGGAGCTGTTTTTT
CASSQFGGGGTGELFF
>TRBD1|TRBJ1-2|NA|TRBV2
TGTGCCAGCAGCGAACAGGGGGCGAAATATGGCTACACCTTC
CASSEQGAKYGYTF
>NA|TRBJ2-2|NA|TRBV5-1
TGCGCCAGCAGCTTGTACGGGGTAATGAGTGGGGAGCTGTTTTTT
CASSLYGVMSGELFF
>NA|TRBJ1-1|NA|TRBV20-1
TGCAGTGCTAGGGGGCAGTCTGAAGCTTTCTTT
CSARGQSEAFF
>TRBD1|TRBJ2-3|NA|TRBV7-8
TGTGCCAGCAGCTTAGCGATATGGACAGGGGGCCAAGATACGCAGTATTTT
CASSLAIWTGGQDTQYF
>TRBD2|TRBJ2-5|NA|TRBV5-6
TGTGCCTTTTTGGGGGGGGAAGAGACCCAGTACTTC
CAFLGGEETQYF